The 30 T cell receptor beta chains in this list originate from one sample, sequenced in a study of T cell responses to AZD1222 COVID-19 vaccine. Profiled with immunoSEQ multiplex PCR; TCRdb holds only in-frame clones, not every one. The data show 90,000 to 120,000 clones, with roughly nine tenths seen just once and about 5% held by the top ten. Sequences were derived from peripheral blood, sampled 28 days after the second AZD1222 dose. These receptors were collected from an adult who received the AZD1222 COVID-19 vaccine.

V gene TRBV12-5 combines with J gene TRBJ2-7; 9 positions match TRBD1. The V gene end was trimmed by 4 bases and the J gene end by 1 base; junction bases not matched to a gene: 5. In germline, CDR1 is LGHNT, CDR2 FRNRAP. The CDR3 is 15 residues long. The CDR3 spells CASGSPDRGSYEQYF. The CDR3 DNA reads as TGTGCTAGTGGTTCCCCGGACAGGGGTTCCTACGAGCAGTACTTC.

The CDR3 region is CAWRRVDTQYF. CDR3 DNA: TGTGCCTGGCGTCGGGTAGATACGCAGTATTTT. The chain recombines TRBV30 with TRBJ2-3; D unresolved. The CDR3 has 11 residues. Germline CDR1 reads GTSNPN; CDR2 reads SVGIG (reference sequence). V was clipped by 5 bases and J by 5 bases, with 8 bases between them.

This chain links TRBV7-9 with TRBJ2-7, with no clear D. The CDR3 covers 14 residues. Trimming cost V 3 bases and J 2 bases, with 11 bases left between them. In germline, CDR1 is SEHNR, CDR2 FQNEAQ (reference sequence). CDR3 nucleotide sequence: TGTGCCAGCAGCTTCGTTCAGGAGCCCTACGAGCAGTACTTC. It specifies CASSFVQEPYEQYF.

The chain has TRBV25-1 and TRBJ1-4; 8 bases are a match to TRBD1. V shed 3 bases, J shed 8 bases, and the junction held 5 bases outside the gene matches. Germline CDR1 and CDR2: MGHDK and SYGVNS. This CDR3 region has 14 residues. The CDR3 is CASSEAGGGEKLFF. The CDR3 region has the DNA TGTGCCAGCAGTGAGGCAGGGGGCGGAGAAAAACTGTTTTTT.

J is TRBJ1-1 and V is TRBV7-9; 7 bases align to TRBD1. Per germline, CDR1 SEHNR and CDR2 FQNEAQ (reference sequence). The V gene end was trimmed by 4 bases and the J gene end by 1 base; junction bases not matched to a gene: 6. The CDR3 extends over 15 amino acids. As DNA, the CDR3 is TGTGCCAGCAGCTCCAGACAGGGAAAGAACACTGAAGCTTTCTTT. Protein product: CASSSRQGKNTEAFF.

This clone was recorded only once. The chain combines TRBV19 with TRBJ2-1; a possible D gene is TRBD1 (6 bases). This CDR3 comprises 14 residues. V was trimmed by 6 bases and J by 7 bases, leaving 16 bases between them. Germline assignment: CDR1 LNHDA and CDR2 SQIVND (reference sequence). The CDR3 sequence: CASSITTGWNEQFF. Here the CDR3 DNA reads TGTGCCAGTAGCATAACGACAGGTTGGAATGAGCAGTTCTTC.

CDR3 nucleotides: TGTGCCAGCAGCTATGGGACGGTCTACGAGCAGTACTTC. Translating gives CASSYGTVYEQYF. The chain is built from TRBV14 and TRBJ2-7, with D perhaps given as TRBD1 or TRBD2 (5 bases each). The V and J ends lost 5 bases and 3 bases respectively, with 11 bases between them. Germline V CDR1 and CDR2: SGHDN, FVKESK. The CDR3 is 13 residues long.

The chain employs TRBV6-5 and TRBJ2-3, with 7 nucleotides matching TRBD1. This CDR3 region has 15 residues. CDR1 and CDR2 from the germline V gene are MNHEY and SVGAGI. Trimming removed 0 bases from V and 3 bases from J; junction bases left unmatched: 3. The CDR3 loop reads CASSYSGGWTDTQYF. DNA for the CDR3: TGTGCCAGCAGTTACTCAGGGGGCTGGACAGATACGCAGTATTTT.

For the CDR3, the DNA is TGTGCCAGTAGTACCTTTAGTCAGCCCCAGCATTTT. This codes for CASSTFSQPQHF. This chain connects TRBV19 to TRBJ1-5; D is undetermined. Germline V CDR1 and CDR2: LNHDA, SQIVND (reference sequence). Trimming pared 4 bases from V and 6 bases from J, leaving 7 bases between. The CDR3 totals 12 residues. Together with reference TRBV19 and TRBJ1-5, the CDR3 gives the full variable domain: DGGITQSPKYLFRKEGQNVTLSCEQNLNHDAMYWYRQDPGQGLRLIYYSQIVNDFQKGDIAEGYSVSREKKESFPLTVTSAQKNPTAFYLCASSTFSQPQHFGDGTRLSIL.

The gene calls are TRBV5-1 and TRBJ2-3, with 11 nucleotides matching TRBD2. Germline CDR1 and CDR2: SGHRS and YFSETQ. The ends lost 6 bases at V and 1 base at J; junction bases unmatched: 7. There are 16 residues in the CDR3. The CDR3 reads CASKVGTSGGTDTQYF. The CDR3 bases are TGCGCCAGCAAAGTAGGGACTAGCGGTGGCACAGATACGCAGTATTTT. The full variable domain, in which reference TRBV5-1 and TRBJ2-3 provide the parts outside the CDR3, is KAGVTQTPRYLIKTRGQQVTLSCSPISGHRSVSWYQQTPGQGLQFLFEYFSETQRNKGNFPGRFSGRQFSNSRSEMNVSTLELGDSALYLCASKVGTSGGTDTQYFGPGTRLTVL.

This clone was counted only a few times. The chain employs TRBV19 and TRBJ1-5, with 11 bases matching TRBD1. This CDR3 is 17 amino acids long. Germline V gives CDR1 LNHDA, CDR2 SQIVND (reference sequence). V was pared by 7 bases and J by 3 bases, with 11 bases of the junction left unmatched. CDR3 amino acids: CASNPGTGGFINQPQHF. DNA of the CDR3: TGTGCCAGTAATCCCGGGACAGGGGGGTTTATCAATCAGCCCCAGCATTTT.

The rearrangement joins TRBV2 to TRBJ1-5, with 11 bases fitting TRBD1. Trimming at V came to 7 bases and at J to 6 bases, leaving 5 bases not matched to a gene. Germline CDR1 reads SNHLY; CDR2 reads FYNNEI. This CDR3 spans 14 amino acids. The CDR3 loop reads CASTSGQGVQPQHF. For the CDR3, the DNA is TGTGCCAGCACCTCGGGACAGGGGGTTCAGCCCCAGCATTTT.

The rearrangement uses TRBV11-2 and TRBJ1-1; unclear D gene. Germline loops: CDR1 SGHAT, CDR2 FQNNGV. The CDR3 spans 11 residues. V dropped 3 bases and J dropped 4 bases, with 3 bases sitting between them. The CDR3 here is CASSFGTEAFF. The CDR3 nucleotides are TGTGCCAGCAGCTTTGGCACTGAAGCTTTCTTT.

The chain has TRBV30 and TRBJ2-7; D is possibly TRBD2 (7 bases). With 3 bases removed from V and 2 bases from J, the gap between germline ends came to 11 bases. CDR1 is GTSNPN and CDR2 is SVGIG in the germline V gene (reference sequence). CDR3 length equals 13 residues. The CDR3 spells CAWSAGATYEQYF. CDR3 nucleotides: TGTGCCTGGAGCGCGGGGGCTACCTACGAGCAGTACTTC.

The chain has TRBV28 and TRBJ1-1; D gene uncertain. From germline, CDR1 is MDHEN and CDR2 SYDVKM. The CDR3 is 13 residues long. V shed 4 bases and J shed 7 bases, with 13 bases lying between them. CDR3 in amino acids: CASSSTDTVEAFF. The CDR3 DNA sequence: TGTGCCAGCAGTTCGACCGACACGGTTGAAGCTTTCTTT.

V usage is TRBV27 and J usage is TRBJ1-4, with D perhaps TRBD1 (5 bases). Germline V gives CDR1 MNHEY, CDR2 SMNVEV (reference sequence). The CDR3 runs 15 residues. V was cut by 8 bases and J by 6 bases, with 19 bases left in between. The CDR3 sequence is CASSPLGGRDEKLFF. The CDR3 DNA reads as TGTGCCAGCTCACCCCTTGGGGGACGGGATGAAAAACTGTTTTTT.

The chain is built from TRBV7-3 and TRBJ2-2, with 7 positions matching TRBD2. The CDR3 runs to 15 residues. Trimming at V came to 3 bases and at J to 7 bases, leaving 8 bases not matched to a gene. Germline V CDR1 and CDR2: SGHTA, FQGTGA. CDR3 DNA: TGTGCCAGCAGCTTGTTCCGTGGGGAGGGCGGGGAGCTGTTTTTT. It codes for CASSLFRGEGGELFF.

V is TRBV20-1 and J is TRBJ2-4, with D tentatively TRBD1 or TRBD2 (5 bases each). This CDR3 is 11 amino acids long. Germline lookup yields CDR1 DFQATT and CDR2 SNEGSKA (reference sequence). Trimming left V 7 bases short and J 8 bases short, with 12 bases between. This CDR3 reads CSGEGQDIQYF. CDR3 coding DNA: TGCAGTGGTGAGGGGCAGGACATTCAGTACTTC.

Only one count was recorded for this clone. The rearrangement uses TRBV6-1 and TRBJ1-2; 11 nucleotides line up with TRBD1. Germline V lookup: CDR1 MNHNS, CDR2 SASEGT. The CDR3 has 16 residues. V lost 4 bases, J lost 4 bases, and 8 bases stayed unmatched. CDR3 in DNA: TGTGCCAGCAGTGGCCAAACCGGGACAGGGGGCTATGGCTACACCTTC. Its protein is CASSGQTGTGGYGYTF.

The V gene is TRBV6-5, the J gene TRBJ2-2; D is perhaps TRBD1 (7 bases). Germline CDR1 and CDR2: MNHEY and SVGAGI. V lost 2 bases to trimming and J lost 5 bases, with 12 bases between them. CDR3 length: 15 residues. The CDR3: CASSYEGAGTGELFF. The CDR3 DNA is TGTGCCAGCAGTTACGAGGGGGCGGGAACCGGGGAGCTGTTTTTT.

This chain links TRBV10-3 with TRBJ2-1; D is unresolved. This CDR3 region has 13 residues. The V and J ends lost 3 bases and 0 bases respectively, with 3 bases between them. Germline V gives CDR1 ENHRY, CDR2 SYGVKD. CDR3: CAISEISYNEQFF. CDR3 coding DNA: TGTGCCATCAGTGAAATCTCCTACAATGAGCAGTTCTTC.

This clone was observed a handful of times. The V and J genes are TRBV5-6 and TRBJ2-4; 9 nucleotides agree with TRBD2. V lost 4 bases to trimming and J lost 0 bases; unmatched junction nucleotides: 8. Germline lookup yields CDR1 SGHDT and CDR2 YYEEEE. There are 17 residues in the CDR3. The CDR3 coding sequence is TGTGCCAGCAGCGCACTTGAGCGGGGGGCAGCCAAAAACATTCAGTACTTC. Translating gives CASSALERGAAKNIQYF.

This chain connects TRBV30 to TRBJ1-5, with 8 bases fitting TRBD1. The CDR3 runs to 14 residues. The trim removed 1 base at V and 7 bases at J, leaving 6 bases unmatched. From germline, CDR1 is GTSNPN and CDR2 SVGIG (reference sequence). CDR3 nucleotide sequence: TGTGCCTGGAGTGACAGGGGGGTAGGACAGCCCCAGCATTTT. It is translated as CAWSDRGVGQPQHF. The whole variable domain, filled in from reference TRBV30 and TRBJ1-5, reads SQTIHQWPATLVQPVGSPLSLECTVEGTSNPNLYWYRQAAGRGLQLLFYSVGIGQISSEVPQNLSASRPQDRQFILSSKKLLLSDSGFYLCAWSDRGVGQPQHFGDGTRLSIL.

This chain links TRBV7-9 with TRBJ1-1; D may be TRBD1 (5 bases). Germline CDR1 SEHNR, CDR2 FQNEAQ (reference sequence). CDR3 length equals 14 residues. V was shortened by 3 bases and J by 5 bases, with 13 bases between the two germline ends. DNA of the CDR3: TGTGCCAGCAGCTTCGACAGCTGGTGGACTGAAGCTTTCTTT. It specifies CASSFDSWWTEAFF. Looking up the rest from reference TRBV7-9 and TRBJ1-1 gives the full variable domain: DTGVSQNPRHKITKRGQNVTFRCDPISEHNRLYWYRQTLGQGPEFLTYFQNEAQLEKSRLLSDRFSAERPKGSFSTLEIQRTEQGDSAMYLCASSFDSWWTEAFFGQGTRLTVV.

Regarding this clone: Other nucleotide sequences from this sample produce the same CDR3. J is TRBJ2-7 and V is TRBV6-4; TRBD2 agrees at 8 bases. CDR3 size: 14 residues. J lost 4 bases, V lost 11 bases, and 13 bases had no gene match. Per the germline V gene, CDR1 is MRHNA and CDR2 is SNTAGT. The DNA of the CDR3 is TGTGCCCGGGGGGGGGTAAGGTTCTATTACGAGCAGTACTTC. Its protein product is CARGGVRFYYEQYF.

This clone has a single count. The chain couples TRBV23-1 to TRBJ1-4, with D uncertain. TRBV23-1 is assigned to the ORF class and has an uncertain function. The length of the CDR3 is 16 residues. Trimming removed 1 base at V and 2 bases at J, with 11 bases between. Here the CDR3 reads CASSQFWARTNEKLFF. CDR3 nucleotide sequence: TGCGCCAGCAGTCAATTTTGGGCTAGGACTAATGAAAAACTGTTTTTT.

This clone was seen a single time. At one end the junction does not follow the germline gene, possibly because of a read error. The chain couples TRBV5-4 to TRBJ2-1, with no clear D. Germline assignment: CDR1 SGHNT and CDR2 YYREEE (reference sequence). This CDR3 is built from 15 residues. The CDR3: CASSFNTFSNNEQFF. CDR3 nucleotides: TGTGCCAGCAGCTTTAACACGTTCTCCAACAATGAGCAGTTCTTC.

CDR3 sequence reads: CASSLSQGIAYGYTF. CDR3 DNA sequence: TGTGCCAGCAGTTTGTCACAGGGGATTGCCTATGGCTACACCTTC. The V and J genes are TRBV28 and TRBJ1-2, with 7 bases fitting TRBD1. Germline values: CDR1 MDHEN, CDR2 SYDVKM. Unmatched junction bases numbered 8, after V lost 3 bases and J lost 4 bases. The CDR3 is 15 amino acids.

This clone was picked up one time. The chain carries TRBV14 and TRBJ2-7, with D hard to call. Germline-derived CDR1 and CDR2 are SGHDN and FVKESK. The V end was cut by 0 bases, the J end by 3 bases, with 3 bases between. There are 12 residues in the CDR3. CDR3 sequence: CASSQDSYEQYF. The CDR3 coding sequence is TGTGCCAGCAGCCAAGACAGCTACGAGCAGTACTTC.

V usage is TRBV11-2 and J usage is TRBJ1-2; no clear D gene. The V gene lost 1 base and the J gene lost 9 bases, with 12 bases spanning the gap. The CDR3 spans 13 residues. Germline CDR1 is SGHAT and CDR2 is FQNNGV. CDR3 nucleotide sequence: TGTGCCAGCAGCTTAGGGGGTCAGTTGAGCTACACCTTC. Encoded protein: CASSLGGQLSYTF.